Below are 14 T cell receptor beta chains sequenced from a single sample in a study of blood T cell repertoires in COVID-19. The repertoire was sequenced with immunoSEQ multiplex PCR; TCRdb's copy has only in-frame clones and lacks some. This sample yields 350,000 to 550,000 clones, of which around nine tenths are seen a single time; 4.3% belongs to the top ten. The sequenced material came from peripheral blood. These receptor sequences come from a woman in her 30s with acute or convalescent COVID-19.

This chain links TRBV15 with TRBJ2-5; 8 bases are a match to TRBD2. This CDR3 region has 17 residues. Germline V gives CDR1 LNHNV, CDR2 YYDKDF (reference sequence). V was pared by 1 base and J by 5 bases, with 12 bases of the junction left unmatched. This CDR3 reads CATSRARTGTRGETQYF. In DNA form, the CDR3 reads TGTGCCACCAGCAGAGCTAGAACCGGGACTAGAGGGGAGACCCAGTACTTC.

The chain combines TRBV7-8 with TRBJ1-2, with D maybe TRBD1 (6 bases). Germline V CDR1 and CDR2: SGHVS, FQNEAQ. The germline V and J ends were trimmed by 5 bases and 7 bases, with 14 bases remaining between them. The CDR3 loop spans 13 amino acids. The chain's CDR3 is CASSRDTLTGYTF. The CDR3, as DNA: TGTGCCAGCAGCCGGGACACCTTGACTGGCTACACCTTC. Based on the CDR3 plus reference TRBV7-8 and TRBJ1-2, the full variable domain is GAGVSQSPRYKVAKRGQDVALRCDPISGHVSLFWYQQALGQGPEFLTYFQNEAQLDKSGLPSDRFFAERPEGSVSTLKIQRTQQEDSAVYLCASSRDTLTGYTFGSGTRLTVV.

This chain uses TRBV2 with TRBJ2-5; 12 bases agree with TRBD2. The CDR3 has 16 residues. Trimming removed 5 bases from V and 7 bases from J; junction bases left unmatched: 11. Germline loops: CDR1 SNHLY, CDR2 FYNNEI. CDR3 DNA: TGTGCCAGCAGTCCCCCACTAGCGGGGGGTCCCGGGACCCAGTACTTC. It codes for CASSPPLAGGPGTQYF.

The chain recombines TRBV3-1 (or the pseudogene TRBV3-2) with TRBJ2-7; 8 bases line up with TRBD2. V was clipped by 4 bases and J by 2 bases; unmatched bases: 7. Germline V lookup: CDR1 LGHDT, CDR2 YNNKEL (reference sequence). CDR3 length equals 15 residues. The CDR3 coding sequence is TGTGCCAGCAGCCGGGAGCGGGGGCGCACCTACGAGCAGTACTTC. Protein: CASSRERGRTYEQYF.

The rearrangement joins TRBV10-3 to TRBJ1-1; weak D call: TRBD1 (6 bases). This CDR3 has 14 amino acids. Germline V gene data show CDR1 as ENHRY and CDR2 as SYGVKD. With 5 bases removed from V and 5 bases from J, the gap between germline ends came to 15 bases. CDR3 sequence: CAISFTGPGTEAFF. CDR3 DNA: TGTGCCATCAGTTTTACAGGGCCGGGGACTGAAGCTTTCTTT.

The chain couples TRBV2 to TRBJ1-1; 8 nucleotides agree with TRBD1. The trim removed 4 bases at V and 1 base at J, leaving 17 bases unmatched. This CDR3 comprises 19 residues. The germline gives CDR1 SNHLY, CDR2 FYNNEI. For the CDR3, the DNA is TGTGCCAGCAGTGGACCTCTTGGACAGGGACGCGATTGGAACACTGAAGCTTTCTTT. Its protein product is CASSGPLGQGRDWNTEAFF. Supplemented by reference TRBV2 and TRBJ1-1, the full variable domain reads EPEVTQTPSHQVTQMGQEVILRCVPISNHLYFYWYRQILGQKVEFLVSFYNNEISEKSEIFDDQFSVERPDGSNFTLKIRSTKLEDSAMYFCASSGPLGQGRDWNTEAFFGQGTRLTVV.

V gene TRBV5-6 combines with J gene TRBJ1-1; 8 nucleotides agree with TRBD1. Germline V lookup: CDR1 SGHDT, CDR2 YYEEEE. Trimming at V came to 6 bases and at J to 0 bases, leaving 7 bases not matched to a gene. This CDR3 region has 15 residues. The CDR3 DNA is TGTGCCAGCAACAGGGGGACCAACATGAACACTGAAGCTTTCTTT. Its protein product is CASNRGTNMNTEAFF.

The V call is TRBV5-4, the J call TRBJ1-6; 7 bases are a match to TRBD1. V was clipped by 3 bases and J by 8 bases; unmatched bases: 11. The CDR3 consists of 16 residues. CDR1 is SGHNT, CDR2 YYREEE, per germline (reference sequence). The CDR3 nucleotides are TGTGCCAGCAGCTCTCAGGACAGGCTTAAGGATTCACCCCTCCACTTT. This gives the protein CASSSQDRLKDSPLHF.

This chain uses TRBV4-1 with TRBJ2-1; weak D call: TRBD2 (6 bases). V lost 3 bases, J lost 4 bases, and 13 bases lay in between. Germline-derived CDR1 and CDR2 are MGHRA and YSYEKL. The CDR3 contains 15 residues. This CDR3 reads CASSQGTGEYNEQFF. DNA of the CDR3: TGCGCCAGCAGCCAGGGCACGGGAGAATACAATGAGCAGTTCTTC.

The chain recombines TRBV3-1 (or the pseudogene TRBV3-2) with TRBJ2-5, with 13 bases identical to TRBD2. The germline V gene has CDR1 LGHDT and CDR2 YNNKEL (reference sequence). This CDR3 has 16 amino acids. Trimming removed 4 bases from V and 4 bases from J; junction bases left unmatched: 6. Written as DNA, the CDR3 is TGTGCCAGCAGCCGAGGACTAGCGGGGGTCTTAGAGACCCAGTACTTC. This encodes CASSRGLAGVLETQYF.

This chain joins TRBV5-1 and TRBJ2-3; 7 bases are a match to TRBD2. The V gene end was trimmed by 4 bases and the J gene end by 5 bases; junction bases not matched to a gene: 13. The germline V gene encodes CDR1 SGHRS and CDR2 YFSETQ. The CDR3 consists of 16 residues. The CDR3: CASSRSAAGTKDTQYF. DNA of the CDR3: TGCGCCAGCAGCCGAAGTGCGGCGGGGACTAAAGATACGCAGTATTTT.

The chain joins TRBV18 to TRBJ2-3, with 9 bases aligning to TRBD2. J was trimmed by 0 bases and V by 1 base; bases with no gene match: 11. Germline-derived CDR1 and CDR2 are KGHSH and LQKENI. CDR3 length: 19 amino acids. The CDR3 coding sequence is TGTGCCAGCTCACCACTCGGCGGGGGGGCCCGTACCAGCACAGATACGCAGTATTTT. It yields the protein CASSPLGGGARTSTDTQYF.

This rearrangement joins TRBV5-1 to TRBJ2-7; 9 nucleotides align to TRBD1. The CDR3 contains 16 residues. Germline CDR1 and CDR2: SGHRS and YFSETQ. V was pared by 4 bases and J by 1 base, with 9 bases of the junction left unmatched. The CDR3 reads CASSGQPGTGSYEQYF. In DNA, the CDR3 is TGCGCCAGCAGCGGTCAGCCCGGGACAGGGTCCTACGAGCAGTACTTC.

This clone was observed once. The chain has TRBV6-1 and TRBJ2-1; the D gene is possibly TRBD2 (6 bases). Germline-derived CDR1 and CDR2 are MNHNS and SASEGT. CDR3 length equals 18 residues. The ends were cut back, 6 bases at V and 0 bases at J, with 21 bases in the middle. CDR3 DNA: TGTGCCAGCAGGGAACTCACCCTCGGGAGAAGCTCCTACAATGAGCAGTTCTTC. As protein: CASRELTLGRSSYNEQFF.